Shown below are 11 T cell receptor beta chains from a single sample sequenced in a study of CD8 T cells in Susac syndrome. Random hexamers were used to reverse transcribe roughly 0.5 to 1 ug of RNA. In TCRdb, the immunoSEQ multiplex PCR reads were re-called with MiXCR into one record per CDR3 protein. Among approximately 150,000 distinct CDR3 sequences listed, about 95% were seen once. The material sequenced was CD4+ T cells from PBMCs. The receptors come from a human donor with multiple sclerosis.

This chain joins TRBV20-1 and TRBJ2-7; D is uncertain. Deletions cut 3 bases from V and 2 bases from J, with 8 bases between. CDR3 size: 12 residues. Looked up from germline, CDR1 is DFQATT and CDR2 is SNEGSKA (reference sequence). The CDR3, as DNA: TGCAGTGCTAGCGGAACTCCCTACGAGCAGTACTTC. It yields the protein CSASGTPYEQYF.

This clonotype came up a few times. J is TRBJ2-7 and V is TRBV30; D uncertain. Germline V gene sequence: CDR1 GTSNPN, CDR2 SVGIG (reference sequence). The germline V and J ends were trimmed by 2 bases and 6 bases, with 14 bases remaining between them. CDR3 size: 13 residues. The CDR3 sequence: CAWSPGHPGEQYF. CDR3 nucleotides: TGTGCCTGGAGTCCCGGGCACCCGGGCGAGCAGTACTTC.

V and J are TRBV27 and TRBJ2-2, with no clear D. V lost 8 bases, J lost 3 bases, and 7 bases lay in between. Germline assignment: CDR1 MNHEY and CDR2 SMNVEV (reference sequence). The CDR3 has 12 amino acids. CDR3 amino acids: CASGPHTGELFF. The CDR3 nucleotides read TGTGCCAGCGGGCCCCACACCGGGGAGCTGTTTTTT.

The CDR3 DNA reads as TGCAGTGCGCTAGCGGGAGGGAGCAACAATGAGCAGTTCTTC. Translating gives CSALAGGSNNEQFF. The J gene is TRBJ2-1, the V gene TRBV20-1, with 12 bases aligning to TRBD2. Germline CDR1 and CDR2: DFQATT and SNEGSKA (reference sequence). This CDR3 is built from 14 residues. V shed 6 bases and J 5 bases; nucleotides not matched to a gene: 5.

CDR3 in DNA: TGTGCCAGCACTTCCCCCGGGACAGGGTATTCACCCCTCCACTTT. Translation: CASTSPGTGYSPLHF. The V and J genes are TRBV12-3 or TRBV12-4 and TRBJ1-6; 9 bases agree with TRBD1. After removal of 7 bases from V and 8 bases from J, the junction contained 9 bases not matched to a gene. This CDR3 contains 15 residues.

This clonotype was detected only once. The V gene is TRBV3-1, the J gene TRBJ2-1, with D possibly TRBD2 on 5 matching bases. Germline values: CDR1 LGHDT, CDR2 YNNKEL (reference sequence). Trimming took off 6 bases at V and 9 bases at J, with 12 bases between the two ends. The CDR3 spans 12 residues. The CDR3 protein is CASRPNRGEQFF. The CDR3, as DNA: TGTGCCAGCAGGCCCAACCGGGGTGAGCAGTTCTTC.

Written as DNA, the CDR3 is TGTGCCAGCAGTGACTCGACAGTCCAAGAGACCCAGTACTTC. It encodes CASSDSTVQETQYF. The chain joins TRBV25-1 to TRBJ2-5, with a possible D match to TRBD1 (5 bases). The V end was cut by 3 bases, the J end by 1 base, with 9 bases between. Germline CDR1 MGHDK, CDR2 SYGVNS. There are 14 residues in the CDR3.

This chain links TRBV6-1 with TRBJ2-7, with D tentatively TRBD1 (6 bases). Germline V CDR1 and CDR2: MNHNS, SASEGT. The CDR3 has 13 residues. The V and J ends lost 6 bases and 9 bases respectively, with 18 bases between them. The CDR3 DNA reads as TGTGCCAGCAGACCGGGACACCCCTTGGGGCAGTACTTC. It is translated as CASRPGHPLGQYF.

This sequence joins TRBV7-9 and TRBJ2-1, with D hard to call. Germline CDR1 reads SEHNR; CDR2 reads FQNEAQ (reference sequence). Trimming removed 1 base at V and 5 bases at J, with 15 bases between. CDR3 length: 16 amino acids. The CDR3 loop reads CASSLEVPYYDNEQFF. The CDR3 DNA reads as TGTGCCAGCAGCTTAGAGGTTCCCTACTACGACAATGAGCAGTTCTTC.

This chain joins TRBV19 and TRBJ2-7; TRBD2 matches at 13 bases. The V and J ends lost 5 bases and 4 bases, in that order; junction bases with no gene match: 11. The CDR3 contains 17 residues. Germline V lookup: CDR1 LNHDA, CDR2 SQIVND (reference sequence). CDR3 DNA: TGTGCCAGTAGTCCCGACCTTCGACTAGCGGGAGGTTACGAGCAGTACTTC. It is translated as CASSPDLRLAGGYEQYF.

The V call is TRBV5-6, the J call TRBJ2-5; TRBD1 matches 7 bases. Germline CDR1 reads SGHDT; CDR2 reads YYEEEE. V lost 4 bases and J lost 5; bases outside the gene matches: 5. This CDR3 spans 13 amino acids. The CDR3 sequence: CASSPGTEETQYF. The CDR3 DNA reads TGTGCCAGCAGCCCCGGGACAGAGGAGACCCAGTACTTC. Looking up the rest from reference TRBV5-6 and TRBJ2-5 gives the full variable domain: DAGVTQSPTHLIKTRGQQVTLRCSPKSGHDTVSWYQQALGQGPQFIFQYYEEEERQRGNFPDRFSGHQFPNYSSELNVNALLLGDSALYLCASSPGTEETQYFGPGTRLLVL.